The clone carrying this T cell receptor beta chain appeared a single time. This PCR relied on a set of 60 Vbeta primers and 13 Jbeta primers. TCRdb keeps only in-frame clones here, not all; method: immunoSEQ multiplex PCR. The sample yields more than 110,000 clones, approximately 70% seen once. This sample was taken from a study of cytomegalovirus exposure and HLA in healthy donors. With V trimmed by 10 bases and J by 0 bases, 13 bases remained unmatched. CDR1 is ENHRY, CDR2 SYGVKD, per germline. The CDR3 runs 16 residues. The origin of this receptor is a woman between 35 and 50 years old in good health and CMV-seronegative. This chain connects TRBV10-3 to TRBJ2-3; 7 bases are a match to TRBD2. The sequencing input was PBMCs. The DNA of the CDR3 is TGTGCCACGTACACCACGGGGGGTTCTAGCACAGATACGCAGTATTTT. Translation gives CATYTTGGSSTDTQYF.